The T cell receptor (beta chain) under discussion was sequenced for a study of T cells in Graves' hyperthyroidism and ophthalmopathy. General study findings and limits: From stable hyperthyroidism, ophthalmopathy was separated by a 13 V-J model. Clonotypes that were expanded in thyroid above 0.001 mostly appeared in blood too.

Amplification of TCR beta CDR3 regions was performed using RNA transcripts as template. Researchers ran a first-round RT-PCR on the TCR CDR3 using the HTBI primer set. TCRdb reprocessed the multiplex PCR reads via MiXCR and lists one record per CDR3 protein. The data contain about 510,000 distinct CDR3 sequences, 46% of them singletons. Remarks on this clonotype: Its antigen is currently unknown.

Germline trimming cut 6 bases from V and 5 bases from J; bases unmatched to any gene: 7. The CDR3 is 15 residues long. The germline CDR1 and CDR2 sequences are ENHRY and SYGVKD. This chain joins TRBV10-3 and TRBJ1-1; 12 bases fit TRBD1. The material sequenced was peripheral blood or thyroid tissue (not recorded which). This sequence originates from an adult woman with Graves' disease, either hyperthyroidism or ophthalmopathy (not recorded which). This CDR3 is CAIRGQGAGRTEAFF. CDR3 DNA sequence: TGTGCCATCAGGGGACAGGGGGCGGGCAGAACTGAAGCTTTCTTT.